These 6 T cell receptor beta chains were sequenced from one sample in a study of shared clonotypes between healthy human individuals. Profiled with immunoSEQ multiplex PCR; TCRdb holds only in-frame clones, not every one. The repertoire consists of about 340,000 clones, with more than 60% occurring once and the leading ten covering roughly 10%. Material for sequencing was memory CD4+ T cells sorted from blood. Subset given: CD45RA-negative fraction. The receptors shown here come from a young man in good health.

This sequence joins TRBV19 and TRBJ2-3; 14 bases fit TRBD2. With V trimmed by 7 bases and J by 4 bases, 16 bases remained unmatched. Germline lookup yields CDR1 LNHDA and CDR2 SQIVND (reference sequence). The CDR3 runs 19 residues. In DNA, the CDR3 is TGTGCCAGTACCCCTGGCCCGACTAGCGGGAGGGCCTTTGCAGATACGCAGTATTTT. Translating it yields CASTPGPTSGRAFADTQYF.

The chain combines TRBV7-2 with TRBJ2-7; tentative D call: TRBD2 (6 bases). Deletions cut 1 base from V and 4 bases from J, with 14 bases between. Germline V lookup: CDR1 SGHTA, CDR2 FQGNSA. The length of the CDR3 is 15 residues. The CDR3 here is CASSLGAGGYYEQYF. As DNA, the CDR3 is TGTGCCAGCAGCTTAGGGGCCGGGGGTTATTACGAGCAGTACTTC.

The rearrangement uses TRBV7-8 and TRBJ2-1, with 7 positions matching TRBD2. Trimming at V came to 6 bases and at J to 5 bases, leaving 13 bases not matched to a gene. The CDR3 has 16 residues. CDR1 and CDR2 from the germline V gene are SGHVS and FQNEAQ. As DNA, the CDR3 is TGTGCCAGCAGACCTGGACTAGTCATCACCCACAATGAGCAGTTCTTC. Amino acids: CASRPGLVITHNEQFF.

The rearrangement uses TRBV28 and TRBJ2-7; 11 nucleotides align to TRBD2. V dropped 4 bases and J dropped 0; count of bases not matched to a gene: 14. This CDR3 has 19 residues. The germline V gene has CDR1 MDHEN and CDR2 SYDVKM. The CDR3 sequence: CASSSLPGGLAGGSYEQYF. CDR3 in DNA: TGTGCCAGCAGTTCCCTACCGGGGGGGCTAGCGGGAGGCTCCTACGAGCAGTACTTC.

This CDR3 reads CASSLGSPQGADTQYF. CDR3 DNA sequence: TGTGCCAGCAGCTTAGGATCCCCCCAGGGGGCAGATACGCAGTATTTT. The chain joins TRBV11-3 to TRBJ2-3; TRBD1 matches at 7 bases. Germline V gives CDR1 SGHNT, CDR2 YENEEA. This CDR3 spans 16 amino acids. V was pared by 1 base and J by 4 bases, with 8 bases of the junction left unmatched.

This clone was recorded at least ten times. This sample includes further DNA sequences coding for the same CDR3. The genes are TRBV10-3 and TRBJ2-5, with D unclear. This CDR3 contains 12 residues. The germline V gene encodes CDR1 ENHRY and CDR2 SYGVKD. The V gene lost 2 bases and the J gene lost 3 bases, with 4 bases spanning the gap. The CDR3 sequence: CAISEVEETQYF. As DNA, the CDR3 is TGTGCCATCAGTGAGGTAGAAGAGACCCAGTACTTC.